A single sample gave rise to the 20 T cell receptor beta chains below, sequenced in a study of Graves' ophthalmopathy and Graves' hyperthyroidism. The sequenced template was RNA, covering the TCR beta CDR3 region. In the first round, RT-PCR was carried out with HTBI primers, and a multiplex PCR formed the second round. TCRdb passed the multiplex PCR reads through MiXCR, listing each CDR3 protein once. This table holds some 390,000 distinct CDR3 sequences, around 20% found once. Material: peripheral blood. The receptors here all came from a woman aged 18-30 years with Graves' ophthalmopathy.

The count of this clonotype is one. The rearrangement uses TRBV6-1 and TRBJ1-5; D remains ambiguous. Trimming shortened V by 7 bases and J by 7 bases, and 14 bases separated the two germline ends. CDR3 size: 13 residues. CDR1 and CDR2 (germline): MNHNS, SASEGT. CDR3 DNA: TGTGCCAGCACCCAACCCTTTGGGCAGCCCCAGCATTTT. Protein product: CASTQPFGQPQHF.

This clonotype came up many times. The rearrangement joins TRBV6-5 to TRBJ2-7; TRBD1 aligns across 9 bases. V was clipped by 6 bases and J by 3 bases; unmatched bases: 6. This CDR3 has 14 residues. Germline lookup yields CDR1 MNHEY and CDR2 SVGAGI. CDR3 region: CASRSGTGFYEQYF. The CDR3 nucleotides are TGTGCCAGCAGGTCCGGGACAGGGTTCTACGAGCAGTACTTC.

This clonotype was seen repeatedly, ten times or more. The gene calls are TRBV2 and TRBJ1-1, with D tentatively TRBD1 (5 bases). The germline CDR1 and CDR2 sequences are SNHLY and FYNNEI. V was cut by 7 bases and J by 1 base, with 22 bases left in between. The CDR3 is made up of 17 amino acids. Here the CDR3 reads CASNGAEGFAWNTEAFF. For the CDR3, the DNA is TGTGCCAGCAACGGGGCAGAGGGATTCGCGTGGAACACTGAAGCTTTCTTT.

This clonotype was counted at least ten times. The rearrangement links TRBV12-3 or TRBV12-4 to TRBJ2-5, with a weak D call TRBD2 (5 bases). Trimming removed 3 bases at V and 3 bases at J, with 17 bases between. The CDR3 sequence is 16 residues long. For the CDR3, the DNA is TGTGCCAGCAGTTTGGTCTTTCGAGGGCCAGAAGAGACCCAGTACTTC. This codes for CASSLVFRGPEETQYF.

This clonotype was seen repeatedly, ten times or more. J is TRBJ2-3 and V is TRBV5-1; 10 bases are a match to TRBD1. The germline V gene encodes CDR1 SGHRS and CDR2 YFSETQ. V trimming: 0 bases; J trimming: 1 base; junction bases outside the gene matches: 2. The CDR3 has 16 residues. CDR3 region: CASSLAGTGGTDTQYF. Here the CDR3 DNA reads TGCGCCAGCAGCTTGGCGGGGACAGGGGGCACAGATACGCAGTATTTT.

This clonotype was observed many times. The germline gene is not matched at one end of the junction; a read error may be the cause. The CDR3 DNA is TGTGCCAGCAGCAAACCGGGACTAGCGAATACCGGGGAGCTGTTTTTT. The encoded protein is CASSKPGLANTGELFF. J is TRBJ2-2 and V is TRBV12-3 or TRBV12-4; TRBD2 matches at 10 bases. There are 16 residues in the CDR3.

The rearrangement joins TRBV25-1 to TRBJ1-2; possible D gene TRBD1, 5 bases. CDR3 size: 14 residues. Germline assignment: CDR1 MGHDK and CDR2 SYGVNS. Trimming stripped 4 bases from V and 7 bases from J, with 16 bases between. The CDR3 loop is CASSAEGIWVGYTF. CDR3 coding DNA: TGTGCCAGCAGTGCGGAGGGGATTTGGGTTGGCTACACCTTC.

This clonotype was counted many times. The chain links TRBV4-1 to TRBJ1-3, with no clear D. The ends were cut back, 1 base at V and 0 bases at J, with 10 bases in the middle. CDR1 MGHRA and CDR2 YSYEKL come from the germline V gene. The CDR3 extends over 16 amino acids. CDR3 in DNA: TGCGCCAGCAGCCAAGGCCCACGGGGCTCTGGAAACACCATATATTTT. Residues: CASSQGPRGSGNTIYF.

This clonotype has ten or more counts. The chain carries TRBV10-3 and TRBJ1-1, with 8 bases matching TRBD1. The ends lost 0 bases at V and 4 bases at J; junction bases unmatched: 4. There are 15 residues in the CDR3. Germline CDR1 is ENHRY and CDR2 is SYGVKD. CDR3 nucleotides: TGTGCCATCAGTGAGTCAGACAGGGGTGGCACTGAAGCTTTCTTT. It codes for CAISESDRGGTEAFF.

This clonotype was seen at least ten times. The chain joins TRBV28 to TRBJ2-5, with 9 bases lining up with TRBD2. Germline lookup yields CDR1 MDHEN and CDR2 SYDVKM. The CDR3 totals 20 residues. With V trimmed by 3 bases and J by 1 base, 18 bases remained unmatched. Here the CDR3 DNA reads TGTGCCAGCAGTTTTGTCAGAAGCGGGGGGCCTCGAGGTAGCCAAGAGACCCAGTACTTC. This translates into CASSFVRSGGPRGSQETQYF.

This clonotype was detected many times. The CDR3 loop is CASSTAGRAGANVLTF. The CDR3 DNA reads as TGTGCCAGCAGCACCGCGGGGAGGGCCGGGGCCAACGTCCTGACTTTC. The rearrangement uses TRBV9 and TRBJ2-6; 7 bases are shared with TRBD2. Trimming took 4 bases from V and 4 from J; bases not matched to a gene: 8. CDR1 SGDLS and CDR2 YYNGEE come from the germline V gene. This CDR3 region has 16 residues. The variable domain in full, completed from reference TRBV9 and TRBJ2-6, reads DSGVTQTPKHLITATGQRVTLRCSPRSGDLSVYWYQQSLDQGLQFLIQYYNGEERAKGNILERFSAQQFPDLHSELNLSSLELGDSALYFCASSTAGRAGANVLTFGAGSRLTVL.

This clonotype was observed many times. This chain uses TRBV4-1 with TRBJ1-2; D possibly corresponds to TRBD1 (5 bases). CDR3 length: 18 residues. Germline lookup yields CDR1 MGHRA and CDR2 YSYEKL. Deletions cut 3 bases from V and 1 base from J, with 21 bases between. The CDR3 DNA reads TGCGCCAGCAGCCACCAAAACGGGGAAGGGGTTATTAACTATGGCTACACCTTC. Protein: CASSHQNGEGVINYGYTF.

This clonotype occurred many times. The chain couples TRBV11-2 to TRBJ2-3; 7 bases agree with TRBD2. CDR1 and CDR2 (germline): SGHAT, FQNNGV. With 1 base clipped from V and 2 bases from J, the junction kept 9 bases outside the gene matches. This CDR3 region has 17 residues. CDR3 residues: CASSLGGGVGPTDTQYF. CDR3 sequence (DNA): TGTGCCAGCAGCTTAGGGGGGGGAGTGGGACCCACAGATACGCAGTATTTT. The whole variable domain, remainder taken from reference TRBV11-2 and TRBJ2-3, is EAGVAQSPRYKIIEKRQSVAFWCNPISGHATLYWYQQILGQGPKLLIQFQNNGVVDDSQLPKDRFSAERLKGVDSTLKIQPAKLEDSAVYLCASSLGGGVGPTDTQYFGPGTRLTVL.

This clonotype was picked up many times. J is TRBJ2-7 and V is TRBV5-5; maybe TRBD2 (5 bases). Trimming cost V 2 bases and J 1 base, with 10 bases left between them. This CDR3 spans 14 amino acids. Germline assignment: CDR1 SGHKS and CDR2 YYEKEE (reference sequence). DNA for the CDR3: TGTGCCAGCAGCTTAGAGGACTGGTCCTACGAGCAGTACTTC. It yields the protein CASSLEDWSYEQYF.

This chain joins TRBV5-1 and TRBJ1-1, with D hard to call. V lost 4 bases and J lost 0, with 7 bases in between. CDR3 length: 13 amino acids. Germline V gives CDR1 SGHRS, CDR2 YFSETQ. The CDR3 coding sequence is TGCGCCAGCAGCGTCAAAGTGAACACTGAAGCTTTCTTT. It translates to CASSVKVNTEAFF. Full variable domain (rest looked up from reference TRBV5-1 and TRBJ1-1): KAGVTQTPRYLIKTRGQQVTLSCSPISGHRSVSWYQQTPGQGLQFLFEYFSETQRNKGNFPGRFSGRQFSNSRSEMNVSTLELGDSALYLCASSVKVNTEAFFGQGTRLTVV.

The rearrangement links TRBV12-3 or TRBV12-4 to TRBJ1-2, with TRBD1 identical over 7 bases. J lost 4 bases, V lost 5 bases, and 4 bases had no gene match. The CDR3 runs to 13 residues. The CDR3 region has the DNA TGTGCCAGCAGTGAAAAGGGGGCCTATGGCTACACCTTC. It yields the protein CASSEKGAYGYTF.

This clonotype appeared many times. The J gene is TRBJ2-6, the V gene TRBV30; D may match TRBD1 or TRBD2 (5 bases each). The CDR3 runs 19 residues. V gave up 1 base and J gave up 0 bases, with 19 bases separating them. Germline CDR1 is GTSNPN and CDR2 is SVGIG (reference sequence). In nucleotides, the CDR3 is TGTGCCTGGAGTGGAGAGAGGGGAACACCGCTCTCTGGGGCCAACGTCCTGACTTTC. Translating gives CAWSGERGTPLSGANVLTF.

In its sample, this clonotype was seen many times. The rearrangement links TRBV12-3 or TRBV12-4 to TRBJ2-1, with 12 bases fitting TRBD2. CDR3 length equals 14 residues. V gave up 5 bases and J gave up 5 bases; unmatched junction bases: 1. The CDR3 DNA reads as TGTGCCAGCAGTCGACTAGCGGGAGACAATGAGCAGTTCTTC. This sequence encodes CASSRLAGDNEQFF.

This clonotype was counted at least ten times. V usage is TRBV25-1 and J usage is TRBJ1-1, with D perhaps TRBD1 (5 bases). The V gene's germline CDR1 is MGHDK and CDR2 SYGVNS. V lost 4 bases to trimming and J lost 6 bases, with 12 bases between them. The CDR3 runs 13 residues. The CDR3 nucleotides are TGTGCCAGCAGTGTCCCCGGGACGGCTGAAGCTTTCTTT. It codes for CASSVPGTAEAFF.

This chain joins TRBV12-3 or TRBV12-4 and TRBJ2-5, with TRBD1 identical over 10 bases. This CDR3 contains 15 residues. The trim removed 6 bases at V and 4 bases at J, leaving 8 bases unmatched. CDR3 protein: CASSKTGGRRETQYF. As DNA, the CDR3 is TGTGCCAGCAGCAAGACAGGGGGCCGGCGAGAGACCCAGTACTTC.